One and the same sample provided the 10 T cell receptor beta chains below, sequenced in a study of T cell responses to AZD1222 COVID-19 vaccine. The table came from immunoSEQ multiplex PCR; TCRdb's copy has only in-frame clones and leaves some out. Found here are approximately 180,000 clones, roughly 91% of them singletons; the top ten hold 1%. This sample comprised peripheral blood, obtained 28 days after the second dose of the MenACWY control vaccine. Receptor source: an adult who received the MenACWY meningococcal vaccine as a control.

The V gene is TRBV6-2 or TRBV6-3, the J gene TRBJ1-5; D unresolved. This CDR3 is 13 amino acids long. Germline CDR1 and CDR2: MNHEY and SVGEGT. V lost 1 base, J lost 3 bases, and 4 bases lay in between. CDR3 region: CASSYWVNQPQHF. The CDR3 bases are TGTGCCAGCAGTTACTGGGTCAATCAGCCCCAGCATTTT.

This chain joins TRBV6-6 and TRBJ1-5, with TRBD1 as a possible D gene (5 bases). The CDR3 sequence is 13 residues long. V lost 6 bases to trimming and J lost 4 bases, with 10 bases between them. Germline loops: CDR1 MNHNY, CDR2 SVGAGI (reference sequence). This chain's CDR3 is CASRYGANQPQHF. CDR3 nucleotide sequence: TGTGCCAGCAGGTACGGGGCTAATCAGCCCCAGCATTTT.

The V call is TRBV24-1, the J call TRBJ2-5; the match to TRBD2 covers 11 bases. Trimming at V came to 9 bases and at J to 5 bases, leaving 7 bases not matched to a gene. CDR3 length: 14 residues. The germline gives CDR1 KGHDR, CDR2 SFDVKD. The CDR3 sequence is CATASGGPGETQYF. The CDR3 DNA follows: TGTGCCACCGCTAGCGGGGGGCCTGGGGAGACCCAGTACTTC.

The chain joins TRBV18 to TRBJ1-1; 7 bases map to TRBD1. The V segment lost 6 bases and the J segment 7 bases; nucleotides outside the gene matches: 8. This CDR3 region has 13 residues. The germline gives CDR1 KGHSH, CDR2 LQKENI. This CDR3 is CASSPGQSDEAFF. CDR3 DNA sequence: TGTGCCAGCTCGCCGGGACAGTCCGATGAAGCTTTCTTT. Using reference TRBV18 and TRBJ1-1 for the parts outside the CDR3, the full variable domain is NAGVMQNPRHLVRRRGQEARLRCSPMKGHSHVYWYRQLPEEGLKFMVYLQKENIIDESGMPKERFSAEFPKEGPSILRIQQVVRGDSAAYFCASSPGQSDEAFFGQGTRLTVV.

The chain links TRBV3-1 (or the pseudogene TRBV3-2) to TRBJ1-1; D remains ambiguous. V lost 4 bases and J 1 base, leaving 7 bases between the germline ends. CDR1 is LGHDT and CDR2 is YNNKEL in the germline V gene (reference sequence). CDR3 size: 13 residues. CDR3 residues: CASSPLRNTEAFF. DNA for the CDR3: TGTGCCAGCAGCCCCCTGAGGAACACTGAAGCTTTCTTT.

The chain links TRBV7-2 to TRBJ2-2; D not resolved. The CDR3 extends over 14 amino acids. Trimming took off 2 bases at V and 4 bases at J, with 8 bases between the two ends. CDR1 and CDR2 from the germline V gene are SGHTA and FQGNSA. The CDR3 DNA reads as TGTGCCAGCAGCTTAATACAGACCACCGGGGAGCTGTTTTTT. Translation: CASSLIQTTGELFF.

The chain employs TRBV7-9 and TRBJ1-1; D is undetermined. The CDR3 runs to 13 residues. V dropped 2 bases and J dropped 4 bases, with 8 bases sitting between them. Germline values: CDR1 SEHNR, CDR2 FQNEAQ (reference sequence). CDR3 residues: CASSLNRATEAFF. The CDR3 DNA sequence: TGTGCCAGCAGCTTAAATCGGGCCACTGAAGCTTTCTTT.

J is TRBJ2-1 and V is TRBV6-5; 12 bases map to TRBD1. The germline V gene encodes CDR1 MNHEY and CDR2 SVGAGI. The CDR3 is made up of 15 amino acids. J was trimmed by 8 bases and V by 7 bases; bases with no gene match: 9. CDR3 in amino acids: CASISGGTGGDEQFF. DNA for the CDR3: TGTGCCAGCATCTCGGGCGGGACAGGGGGCGATGAGCAGTTCTTC.

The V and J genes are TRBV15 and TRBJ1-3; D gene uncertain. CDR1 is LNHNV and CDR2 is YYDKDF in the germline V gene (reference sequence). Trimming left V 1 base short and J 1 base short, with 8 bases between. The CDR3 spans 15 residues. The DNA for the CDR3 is TGTGCCACCAGCAGAGCCGGTGGTTCTGGAAACACCATATATTTT. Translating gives CATSRAGGSGNTIYF.

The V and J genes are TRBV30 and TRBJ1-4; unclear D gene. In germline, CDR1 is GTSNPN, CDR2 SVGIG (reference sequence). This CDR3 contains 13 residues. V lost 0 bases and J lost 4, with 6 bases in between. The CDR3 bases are TGTGCCTGGAGTGTGCACGTTAATGAAAAACTGTTTTTT. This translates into CAWSVHVNEKLFF.